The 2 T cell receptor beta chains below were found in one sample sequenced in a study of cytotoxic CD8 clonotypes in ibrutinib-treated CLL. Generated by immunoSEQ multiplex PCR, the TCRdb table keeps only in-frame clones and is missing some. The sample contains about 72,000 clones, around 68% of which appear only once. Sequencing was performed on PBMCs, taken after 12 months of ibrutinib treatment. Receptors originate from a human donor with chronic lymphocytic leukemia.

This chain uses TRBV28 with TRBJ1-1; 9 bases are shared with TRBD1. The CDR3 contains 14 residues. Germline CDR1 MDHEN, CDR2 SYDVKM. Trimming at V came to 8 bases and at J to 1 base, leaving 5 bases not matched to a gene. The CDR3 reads CASSLGQGNTEAFF. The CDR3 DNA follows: TGTGCCAGCTCGCTGGGACAGGGGAACACTGAAGCTTTCTTT.

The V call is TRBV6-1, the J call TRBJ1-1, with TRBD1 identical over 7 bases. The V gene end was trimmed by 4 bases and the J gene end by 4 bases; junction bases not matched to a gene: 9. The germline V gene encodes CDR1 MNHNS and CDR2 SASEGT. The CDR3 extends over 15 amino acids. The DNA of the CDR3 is TGTGCCAGCAGTGCGAAGGGACAGTTCCTCACTGAAGCTTTCTTT. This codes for CASSAKGQFLTEAFF.